What follows are 29 T cell receptor beta chains derived from one specimen sequenced in a study of cytomegalovirus exposure and HLA in healthy donors. Amplification used 60 Vbeta primers and 13 Jbeta primers. Sequenced by immunoSEQ multiplex PCR; TCRdb stores in-frame clones only, minus some. The profile covers around 170,000 clones, with 80% appearing a single time and about 5.7% taken by the ten largest. Sequenced input: PBMCs. The receptors come from a man aged 40-49 years in good health and CMV-seropositive.

The J gene is TRBJ1-3, the V gene TRBV15; D is perhaps TRBD1 (5 bases). The length of the CDR3 is 15 residues. Trimming removed 4 bases at V and 5 bases at J, with 15 bases between. Germline-derived CDR1 and CDR2 are LNHNV and YYDKDF (reference sequence). CDR3 protein: CATSNPGRGRNTIYF. The CDR3 DNA reads TGTGCCACCAGCAACCCCGGAAGGGGAAGAAACACCATATATTTT.

The chain carries TRBV5-5 and TRBJ2-7; D is unresolved. The CDR3 has 17 residues. The ends were cut back, 3 bases at V and 0 bases at J, with 19 bases in the middle. Germline assignment: CDR1 SGHKS and CDR2 YYEKEE (reference sequence). The CDR3, as DNA: TGTGCCAGCAGCTCGGTTCGTGCAGGATTGATCTCCTACGAGCAGTACTTC. Translated, it gives CASSSVRAGLISYEQYF.

The CDR3 loop reads CASSPASGGYEQYF. CDR3 bases: TGTGCCAGCAGCCCCGCATCGGGGGGCTACGAGCAGTACTTC. The chain employs TRBV7-6 and TRBJ2-7, with TRBD2 matching 7 bases. Trimming took 5 bases from V and 3 from J; bases not matched to a gene: 7. Germline V lookup: CDR1 SGHVS, CDR2 FNYEAQ. The CDR3 extends over 14 amino acids. Filled out from reference TRBV7-6 and TRBJ2-7, the complete variable domain reads GAGVSQSPRYKVTKRGQDVALRCDPISGHVSLYWYRQALGQGPEFLTYFNYEAQQDKSGLPNDRFSAERPEGSISTLTIQRTEQRDSAMYRCASSPASGGYEQYFGPGTRLTVT.

This clone has just one count. The rearrangement joins TRBV9 to TRBJ1-1, with a possible D match to TRBD1 (6 bases). The V end lost 7 bases, the J end lost 0 bases, and 10 bases lay between the germline ends. The CDR3 has 13 residues. Germline assignment: CDR1 SGDLS and CDR2 YYNGEE. The CDR3 loop is CASGGGLNTEAFF. CDR3 DNA: TGTGCCAGCGGGGGGGGGCTGAACACTGAAGCTTTCTTT.

This clone has more than one count but fewer than ten. The genes are TRBV5-4 and TRBJ2-3, with 7 bases matching TRBD2. The V segment lost 5 bases and the J segment 3 bases; nucleotides outside the gene matches: 6. Germline CDR1 and CDR2: SGHNT and YYREEE (reference sequence). There are 14 residues in the CDR3. The CDR3 coding sequence is TGTGCCAGCAGTCAAGCGGGGACTACAGATACGCAGTATTTT. This codes for CASSQAGTTDTQYF.

The chain links TRBV27 to TRBJ2-7, with TRBD2 as a possible D gene (6 bases). The CDR3 extends over 15 amino acids. Germline loops: CDR1 MNHEY, CDR2 SMNVEV (reference sequence). The ends were cut back, 6 bases at V and 0 bases at J, with 15 bases in the middle. The CDR3 sequence: CASRSTGTGSYEQYF. Here the CDR3 DNA reads TGTGCCAGCAGATCCACGGGGACTGGCTCCTACGAGCAGTACTTC.

J is TRBJ2-2 and V is TRBV14; D is uncertain. CDR1 SGHDN and CDR2 FVKESK come from the germline V gene. V was shortened by 5 bases and J by 5 bases, with 9 bases between the two germline ends. This CDR3 has 13 residues. The CDR3 DNA follows: TGTGCCAGCAGCGGCAGTCTGACCGGGGAGCTGTTTTTT. As protein: CASSGSLTGELFF.

J is TRBJ2-7 and V is TRBV5-4; TRBD2 agrees at 8 bases. V lost 1 base, J lost 2 bases, and 5 bases stayed unmatched. The CDR3 sequence is 15 residues long. CDR1 SGHNT and CDR2 YYREEE come from the germline V gene (reference sequence). Written as DNA, the CDR3 is TGTGCCAGCAGCTTGCCGGGGGGGGAGGCCTACGAGCAGTACTTC. It specifies CASSLPGGEAYEQYF.

This clone was counted once. The chain joins TRBV5-8 to TRBJ2-1; TRBD1 matches 9 bases. The germline CDR1 and CDR2 sequences are SGHTS and YDEGEE. The CDR3 consists of 15 residues. With 5 bases clipped from V and 3 bases from J, the junction kept 6 bases outside the gene matches. CDR3 sequence reads: CASSLTGGLYNEQFF. The CDR3, as DNA: TGTGCCAGCAGTTTAACAGGGGGCCTCTACAATGAGCAGTTCTTC. Looking up the rest from reference TRBV5-8 and TRBJ2-1 gives the full variable domain: EAGVTQSPTHLIKTRGQQATLRCSPISGHTSVYWYQQALGLGLQFLLWYDEGEERNRGNFPPRFSGRQFPNYSSELNVNALELEDSALYLCASSLTGGLYNEQFFGPGTRLTVL.

This rearrangement joins TRBV27 to TRBJ1-1; 9 bases are shared with TRBD1. After removal of 10 bases from V and 5 bases from J, the junction contained 8 bases not matched to a gene. Germline CDR1 reads MNHEY; CDR2 reads SMNVEV (reference sequence). This CDR3 is 13 amino acids long. The CDR3 reads CATRQGEVTEAFF. Here the CDR3 DNA reads TGTGCCACCAGACAGGGGGAGGTGACTGAAGCTTTCTTT.

In nucleotides, the CDR3 is TGTGCCAGCACCGAGGGAGGACAAACCTACGAGCAGTACTTC. It is translated as CASTEGGQTYEQYF. The chain uses TRBV28 and TRBJ2-7, with D possibly matching TRBD2 (6 bases). V was clipped by 7 bases and J by 2 bases, with 15 bases between them. Per germline, CDR1 MDHEN and CDR2 SYDVKM. CDR3 length: 14 residues.

The chain combines TRBV4-1 with TRBJ1-1; the match to TRBD1 covers 7 bases. Germline trimming cut 3 bases from V and 6 bases from J; bases unmatched to any gene: 7. From germline, CDR1 is MGHRA and CDR2 YSYEKL. The CDR3 sequence is 14 residues long. CDR3 residues: CASSHIGQAAEAFF. The CDR3 bases are TGCGCCAGCAGCCACATTGGACAGGCGGCTGAAGCTTTCTTT.

The chain links TRBV7-9 to TRBJ1-1; the match to TRBD1 covers 9 bases. Unmatched junction bases numbered 4, after V lost 1 base and J lost 4 bases. This CDR3 comprises 15 residues. Germline CDR1 SEHNR, CDR2 FQNEAQ (reference sequence). The CDR3 sequence is CASSLVGTGFTEAFF. CDR3 nucleotides: TGTGCCAGCAGCTTAGTCGGGACAGGGTTCACTGAAGCTTTCTTT.

The J gene is TRBJ2-5, the V gene TRBV19, with TRBD2 matching over 8 bases. The CDR3 is made up of 12 amino acids. Germline CDR1 reads LNHDA; CDR2 reads SQIVND (reference sequence). Unmatched junction bases numbered 3, after V lost 6 bases and J lost 6 bases. The CDR3 here is CASSGGGKTQYF. The DNA for the CDR3 is TGTGCCAGTAGCGGGGGGGGGAAGACCCAGTACTTC.

The chain uses TRBV27 and TRBJ1-1; 7 bases are shared with TRBD1. V dropped 6 bases and J dropped 3; count of bases not matched to a gene: 10. Germline CDR1 reads MNHEY; CDR2 reads SMNVEV (reference sequence). This CDR3 is 15 amino acids long. CDR3 loop: CASSLQGMQDTEAFF. DNA of the CDR3: TGTGCCAGCAGCCTACAGGGGATGCAGGACACTGAAGCTTTCTTT.

The gene calls are TRBV7-9 and TRBJ2-5; tentatively, D is TRBD2 (5 bases). V was cut by 2 bases and J by 9 bases, with 19 bases left in between. The germline CDR1 and CDR2 sequences are SEHNR and FQNEAQ (reference sequence). This CDR3 is 15 amino acids long. CDR3 amino acids: CASSLWLTGLEAQYF. In DNA, the CDR3 is TGTGCCAGCAGCTTATGGCTCACGGGGTTGGAGGCCCAGTACTTC.

V is TRBV2 and J is TRBJ1-6, with a possible D match to TRBD1 (5 bases). Per the germline V gene, CDR1 is SNHLY and CDR2 is FYNNEI. V lost 3 bases, J lost 9 bases, and 15 bases lay in between. This CDR3 is built from 15 residues. CDR3: CASSEGSRVGSPLHF. The CDR3 region has the DNA TGTGCCAGCAGTGAGGGCAGCAGGGTGGGTTCACCCCTCCACTTT.

This sequence joins TRBV19 and TRBJ2-7; 7 bases are a match to TRBD1. The CDR3 covers 13 residues. V trimming: 4 bases; J trimming: 6 bases; junction bases outside the gene matches: 6. The V gene's germline CDR1 is LNHDA and CDR2 SQIVND (reference sequence). The CDR3 nucleotides read TGTGCCAGTAGTACCGCGACAGGGCGCGAGCAGTACTTC. Its translation: CASSTATGREQYF.

This chain connects TRBV4-3 to TRBJ1-4; TRBD1 aligns across 7 bases. This CDR3 is 13 amino acids long. V dropped 1 base and J dropped 11; count of bases not matched to a gene: 4. In germline, CDR1 is LGHNA, CDR2 YSLEER. The CDR3: CASSQGQGTKLFF. The CDR3 coding sequence is TGCGCCAGCAGCCAAGGACAGGGCACTAAACTGTTTTTT.

The chain combines TRBV13 with TRBJ2-4; 8 nucleotides match TRBD1. J gave up 0 bases and V 3 bases, and 10 bases lay outside the gene matches. CDR1 is PRHDT, CDR2 FYEKMQ, per germline (reference sequence). The CDR3 totals 18 residues. DNA of the CDR3: TGTGCCAGCAGCTTCACAGGGGGTAAATTACTAGCCAAAAACATTCAGTACTTC. Translated, it gives CASSFTGGKLLAKNIQYF.

The rearrangement uses TRBV28 and TRBJ2-3; D possibly corresponds to TRBD1 (6 bases). V was clipped by 5 bases and J by 8 bases, with 17 bases between them. The germline V gene encodes CDR1 MDHEN and CDR2 SYDVKM. The CDR3 is made up of 14 amino acids. The CDR3 nucleotides read TGTGCCAGCAGTGCTCTAGACAGGATTCCTACGCAGTATTTT. Its translation: CASSALDRIPTQYF.

CDR3 coding DNA: TGTGCCAGCAGCACCCGACTAGCGGGGGGAATATCGAACACCGGGGAGCTGTTTTTT. Protein: CASSTRLAGGISNTGELFF. The chain carries TRBV9 and TRBJ2-2; TRBD2 matches at 13 bases. This CDR3 has 19 residues. Germline lookup yields CDR1 SGDLS and CDR2 YYNGEE. Trimming took 4 bases from V and 0 from J; bases not matched to a gene: 9.

CDR3 in amino acids: CASSSIMSEGGRSGNTIYF. In DNA, the CDR3 is TGTGCCAGCAGCTCAATAATGTCCGAGGGGGGGCGTTCTGGAAACACCATATATTTT. V is TRBV11-2 and J is TRBJ1-3; D possibly corresponds to TRBD1 (6 bases). V was clipped by 4 bases and J by 1 base, with 23 bases between them. Germline CDR1 and CDR2: SGHAT and FQNNGV. This CDR3 is built from 19 residues.

The V gene is TRBV30, the J gene TRBJ1-5; D is unclear. This CDR3 contains 14 residues. Germline V gives CDR1 GTSNPN, CDR2 SVGIG (reference sequence). The V end was cut by 1 base, the J end by 9 bases, with 16 bases between. CDR3 amino acids: CAWSDEAKDVPQHF. Here the CDR3 DNA reads TGTGCCTGGAGTGATGAGGCGAAGGATGTGCCCCAGCATTTT. Filled out from reference TRBV30 and TRBJ1-5, the complete variable domain reads SQTIHQWPATLVQPVGSPLSLECTVEGTSNPNLYWYRQAAGRGLQLLFYSVGIGQISSEVPQNLSASRPQDRQFILSSKKLLLSDSGFYLCAWSDEAKDVPQHFGDGTRLSIL.

This clone has a single count. The chain employs TRBV7-8 and TRBJ2-3; D is perhaps TRBD2 (5 bases). Trimming stripped 5 bases from V and 5 bases from J, with 11 bases between. The germline V gene has CDR1 SGHVS and CDR2 FQNEAQ. The CDR3 extends over 13 amino acids. CDR3 amino acids: CASSPTLGDTQYF. As DNA, the CDR3 is TGTGCCAGCAGCCCAACACTAGGAGATACGCAGTATTTT. Complete variable domain (other parts from reference TRBV7-8 and TRBJ2-3): GAGVSQSPRYKVAKRGQDVALRCDPISGHVSLFWYQQALGQGPEFLTYFQNEAQLDKSGLPSDRFFAERPEGSVSTLKIQRTQQEDSAVYLCASSPTLGDTQYFGPGTRLTVL.

The chain employs TRBV9 and TRBJ1-1; 8 bases map to TRBD1. This CDR3 spans 15 amino acids. V dropped 0 bases and J dropped 3; count of bases not matched to a gene: 4. CDR1 is SGDLS and CDR2 is YYNGEE in the germline V gene. The CDR3 coding sequence is TGTGCCAGCAGCGTAGATTCAGGGGGCTACACTGAAGCTTTCTTT. Protein sequence: CASSVDSGGYTEAFF.

As regards this clone: Germline is not matched at one junction end, which may reflect a read error. This chain links TRBV20-1 with TRBJ1-4, with 8 bases fitting TRBD1. Germline CDR1 and CDR2: DFQATT and SNEGSKA (reference sequence). The length of the CDR3 is 10 residues. CDR3 protein: CSAFGDRPLF. The CDR3 nucleotides read TGCAGTGCCTTCGGGGACAGGCCGCTTTTT.

The chain uses TRBV19 and TRBJ1-1; D not resolved. Trimming took off 5 bases at V and 4 bases at J, with 11 bases between the two ends. This CDR3 is 13 amino acids long. Germline values: CDR1 LNHDA, CDR2 SQIVND (reference sequence). CDR3 region: CASSLSGSTEAFF. The CDR3 DNA is TGTGCCAGTAGTCTCTCAGGAAGCACTGAAGCTTTCTTT.

This clone appeared a few times. The rearrangement links TRBV12-5 to TRBJ1-4; the D gene is possibly TRBD1 (5 bases). The CDR3 covers 15 residues. The germline V gene has CDR1 LGHNT and CDR2 FRNRAP. V lost 3 bases and J lost 6, with 14 bases in between. The CDR3 coding sequence is TGTGCTAGTGGTTTATGGGGCAACCTTCATGAAAAACTGTTTTTT. Amino acid sequence: CASGLWGNLHEKLFF.